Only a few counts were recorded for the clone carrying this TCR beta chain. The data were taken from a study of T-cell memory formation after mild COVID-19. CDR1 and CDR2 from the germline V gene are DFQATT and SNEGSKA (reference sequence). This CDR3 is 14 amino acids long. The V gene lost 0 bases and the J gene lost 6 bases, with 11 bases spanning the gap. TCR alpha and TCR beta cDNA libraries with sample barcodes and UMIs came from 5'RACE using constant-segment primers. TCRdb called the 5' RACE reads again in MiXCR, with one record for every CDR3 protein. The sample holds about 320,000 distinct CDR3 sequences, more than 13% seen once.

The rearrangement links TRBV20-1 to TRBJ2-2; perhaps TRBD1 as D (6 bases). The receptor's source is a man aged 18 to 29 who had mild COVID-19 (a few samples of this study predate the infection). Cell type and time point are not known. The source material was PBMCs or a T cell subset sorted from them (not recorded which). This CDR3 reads CSARDPRGPGELFF. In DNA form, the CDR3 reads TGCAGTGCTAGAGATCCCAGGGGCCCCGGGGAGCTGTTTTTT.